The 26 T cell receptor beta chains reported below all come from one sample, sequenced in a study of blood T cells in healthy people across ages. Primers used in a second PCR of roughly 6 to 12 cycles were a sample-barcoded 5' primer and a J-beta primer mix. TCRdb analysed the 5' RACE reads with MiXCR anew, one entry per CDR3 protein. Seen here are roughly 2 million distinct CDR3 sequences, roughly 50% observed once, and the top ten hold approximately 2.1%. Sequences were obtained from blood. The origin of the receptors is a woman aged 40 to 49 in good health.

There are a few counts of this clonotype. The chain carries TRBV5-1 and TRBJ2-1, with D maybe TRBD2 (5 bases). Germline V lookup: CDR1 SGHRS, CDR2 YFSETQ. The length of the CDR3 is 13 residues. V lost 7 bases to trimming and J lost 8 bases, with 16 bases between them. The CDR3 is CASLDPLSDEQFF. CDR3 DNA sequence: TGCGCCAGCTTAGACCCCCTTAGCGATGAGCAGTTCTTC. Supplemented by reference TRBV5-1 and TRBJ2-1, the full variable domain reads KAGVTQTPRYLIKTRGQQVTLSCSPISGHRSVSWYQQTPGQGLQFLFEYFSETQRNKGNFPGRFSGRQFSNSRSEMNVSTLELGDSALYLCASLDPLSDEQFFGPGTRLTVL.

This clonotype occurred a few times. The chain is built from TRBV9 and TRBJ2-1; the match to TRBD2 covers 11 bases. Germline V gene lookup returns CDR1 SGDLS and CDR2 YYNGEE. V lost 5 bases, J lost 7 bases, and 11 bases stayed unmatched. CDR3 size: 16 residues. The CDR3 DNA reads TGTGCCAGCAGTGTGGGGGGACTAGCGGCAGGGAATGAGCAGTTCTTC. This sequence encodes CASSVGGLAAGNEQFF.

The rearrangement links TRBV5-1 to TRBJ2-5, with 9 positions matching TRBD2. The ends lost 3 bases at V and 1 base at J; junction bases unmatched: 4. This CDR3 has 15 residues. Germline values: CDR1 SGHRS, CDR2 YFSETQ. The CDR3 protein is CASSSTLAGQETQYF. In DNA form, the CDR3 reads TGCGCCAGCAGCTCCACACTAGCGGGCCAAGAGACCCAGTACTTC.

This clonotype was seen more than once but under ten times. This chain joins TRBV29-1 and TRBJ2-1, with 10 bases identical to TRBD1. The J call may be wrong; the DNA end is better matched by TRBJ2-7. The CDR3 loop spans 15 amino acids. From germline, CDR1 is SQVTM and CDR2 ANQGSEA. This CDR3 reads CSVEAGQGSYNEQYF. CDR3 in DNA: TGCAGCGTTGAAGCGGGACAGGGGTCCTACAATGAGCAGTACTTC.

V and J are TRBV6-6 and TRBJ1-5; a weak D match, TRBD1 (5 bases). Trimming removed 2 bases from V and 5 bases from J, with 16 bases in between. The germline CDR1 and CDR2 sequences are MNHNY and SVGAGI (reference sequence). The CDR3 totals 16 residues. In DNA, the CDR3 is TGTGCCAGCAGTTACAGTGAGGGGAGGTTCGATCAGCCCCAGCATTTT. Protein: CASSYSEGRFDQPQHF.

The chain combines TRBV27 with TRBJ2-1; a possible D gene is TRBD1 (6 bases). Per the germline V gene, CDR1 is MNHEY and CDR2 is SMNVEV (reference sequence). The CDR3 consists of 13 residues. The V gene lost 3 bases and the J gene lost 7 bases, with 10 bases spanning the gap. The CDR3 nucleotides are TGTGCCAGCAGTTTTAACAGGGAAAATGAGCAGTTCTTC. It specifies CASSFNRENEQFF.

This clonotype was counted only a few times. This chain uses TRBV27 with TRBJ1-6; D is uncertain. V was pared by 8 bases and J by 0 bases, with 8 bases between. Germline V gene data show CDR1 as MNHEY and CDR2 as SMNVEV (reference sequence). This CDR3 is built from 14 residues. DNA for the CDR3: TGTGCCAGCTTGAGTTTCTCCTATAATTCACCCCTCCACTTT. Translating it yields CASLSFSYNSPLHF.

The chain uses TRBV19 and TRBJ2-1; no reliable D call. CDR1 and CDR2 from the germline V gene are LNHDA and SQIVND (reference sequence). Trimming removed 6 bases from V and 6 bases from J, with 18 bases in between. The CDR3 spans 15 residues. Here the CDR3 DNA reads TGTGCCAGTAGCCTCTGGGTTCTAGGCCTCAATGAGCAGTTCTTC. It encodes CASSLWVLGLNEQFF.

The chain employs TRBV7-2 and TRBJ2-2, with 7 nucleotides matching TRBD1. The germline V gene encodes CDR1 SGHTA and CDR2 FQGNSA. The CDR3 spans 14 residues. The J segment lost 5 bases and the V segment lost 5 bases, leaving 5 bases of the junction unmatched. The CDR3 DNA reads TGTGCCAGCAGCGTTGGGACAGAAACCGGGGAGCTGTTTTTT. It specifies CASSVGTETGELFF. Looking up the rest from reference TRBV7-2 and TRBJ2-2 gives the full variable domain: GAGVSQSPSNKVTEKGKDVELRCDPISGHTALYWYRQSLGQGLEFLIYFQGNSAPDKSGLPSDRFSAERTGGSVSTLTIQRTQQEDSAVYLCASSVGTETGELFFGEGSRLTVL.

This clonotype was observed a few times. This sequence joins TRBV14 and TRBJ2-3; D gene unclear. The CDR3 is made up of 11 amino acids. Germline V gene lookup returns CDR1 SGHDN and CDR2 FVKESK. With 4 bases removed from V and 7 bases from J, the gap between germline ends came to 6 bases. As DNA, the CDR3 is TGTGCCAGCAGCCTTCTCAATACGCAGTATTTT. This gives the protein CASSLLNTQYF.

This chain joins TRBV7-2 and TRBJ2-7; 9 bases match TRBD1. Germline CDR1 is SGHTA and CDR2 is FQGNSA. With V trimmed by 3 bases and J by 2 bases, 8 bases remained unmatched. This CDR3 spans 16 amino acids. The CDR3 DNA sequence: TGTGCCAGCAGCTTTACCGGGACAGGGACACCCTACGAGCAGTACTTC. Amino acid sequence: CASSFTGTGTPYEQYF.

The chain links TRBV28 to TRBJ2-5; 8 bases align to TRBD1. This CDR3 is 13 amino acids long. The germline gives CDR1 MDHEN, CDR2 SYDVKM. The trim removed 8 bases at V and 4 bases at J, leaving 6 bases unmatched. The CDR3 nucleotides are TGTGCCAGCCAAACAGGGGGACGAGAGACCCAGTACTTC. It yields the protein CASQTGGRETQYF.

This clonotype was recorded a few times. CDR3 residues: CASSFGTGGRGEQFF. CDR3 DNA sequence: TGTGCCAGCAGTTTCGGGACAGGGGGTCGAGGCGAGCAGTTCTTC. The chain couples TRBV12-3 or TRBV12-4 to TRBJ2-1, with 11 bases aligning to TRBD1. This CDR3 is 15 amino acids long. Unmatched junction bases numbered 8, after V lost 3 bases and J lost 10 bases.

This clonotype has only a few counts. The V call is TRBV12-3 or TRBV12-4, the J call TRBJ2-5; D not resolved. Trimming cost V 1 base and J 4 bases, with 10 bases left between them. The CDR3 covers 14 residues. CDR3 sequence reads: CASSLGIAGETQYF. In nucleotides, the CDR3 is TGTGCCAGCAGTTTAGGGATTGCCGGAGAGACCCAGTACTTC.

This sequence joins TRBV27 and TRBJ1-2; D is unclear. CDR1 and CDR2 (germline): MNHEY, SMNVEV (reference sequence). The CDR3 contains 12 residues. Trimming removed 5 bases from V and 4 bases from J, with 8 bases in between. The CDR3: CASSNSVYGYTF. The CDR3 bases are TGTGCCAGCAGTAACAGCGTCTATGGCTACACCTTC.

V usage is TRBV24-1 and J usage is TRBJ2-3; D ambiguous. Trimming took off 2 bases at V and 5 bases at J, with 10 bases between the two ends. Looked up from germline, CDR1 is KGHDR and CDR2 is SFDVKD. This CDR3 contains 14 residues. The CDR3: CATSDSTLIDTQYF. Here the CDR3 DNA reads TGTGCCACCAGTGATTCCACCCTTATAGATACGCAGTATTTT.

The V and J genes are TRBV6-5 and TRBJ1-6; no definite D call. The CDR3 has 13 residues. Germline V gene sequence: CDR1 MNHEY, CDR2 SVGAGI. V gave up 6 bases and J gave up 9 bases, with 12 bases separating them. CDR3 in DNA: TGTGCCAGCAGGAACACCTGGCGTTCACCCCTCCACTTT. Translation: CASRNTWRSPLHF.

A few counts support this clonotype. The CDR3 DNA reads TGTGCCAGCAGTTCGACAGGGCGCGGGGCCAACGTCCTGACTTTC. As protein: CASSSTGRGANVLTF. This chain joins TRBV27 and TRBJ2-6; 7 bases line up with TRBD1. The J segment lost 4 bases and the V segment lost 4 bases, leaving 4 bases of the junction unmatched. The CDR3 runs 15 residues. Germline CDR1 reads MNHEY; CDR2 reads SMNVEV (reference sequence).

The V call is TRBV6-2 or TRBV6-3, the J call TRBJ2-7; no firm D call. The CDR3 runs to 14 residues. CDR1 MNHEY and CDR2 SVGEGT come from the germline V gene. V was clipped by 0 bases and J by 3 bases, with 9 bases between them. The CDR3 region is CASSYSIGFYEQYF. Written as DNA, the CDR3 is TGTGCCAGCAGTTACTCGATAGGATTCTACGAGCAGTACTTC.

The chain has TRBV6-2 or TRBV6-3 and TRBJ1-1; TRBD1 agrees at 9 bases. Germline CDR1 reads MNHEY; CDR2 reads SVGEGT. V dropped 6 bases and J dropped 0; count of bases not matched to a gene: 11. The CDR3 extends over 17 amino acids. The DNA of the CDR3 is TGTGCCAGCAGAGCCCTTACAGGGGGCCTCCTGAACACTGAAGCTTTCTTT. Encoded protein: CASRALTGGLLNTEAFF.

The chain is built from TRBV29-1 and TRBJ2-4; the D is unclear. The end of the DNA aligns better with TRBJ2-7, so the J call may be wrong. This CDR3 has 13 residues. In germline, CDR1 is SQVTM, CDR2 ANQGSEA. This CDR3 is CSVALGISYEQYF. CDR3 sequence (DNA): TGCAGCGTTGCATTAGGGATCTCCTACGAGCAGTACTTC.

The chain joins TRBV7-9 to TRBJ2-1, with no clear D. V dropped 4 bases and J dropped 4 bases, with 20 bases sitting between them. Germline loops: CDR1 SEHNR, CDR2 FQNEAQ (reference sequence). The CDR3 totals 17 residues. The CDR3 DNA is TGTGCCAGCAGCTCCGGACGGACCTTGGGGTCGTACAATGAGCAGTTCTTC. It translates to CASSSGRTLGSYNEQFF.

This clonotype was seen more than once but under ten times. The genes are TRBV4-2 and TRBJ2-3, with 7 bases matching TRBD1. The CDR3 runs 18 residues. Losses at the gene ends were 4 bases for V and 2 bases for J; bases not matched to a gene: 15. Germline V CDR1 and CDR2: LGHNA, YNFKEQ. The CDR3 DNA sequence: TGTGCCAGCAGCCCAGGCCTAGACAGGGCGAGGGACACAGATACGCAGTATTTT. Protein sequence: CASSPGLDRARDTDTQYF.

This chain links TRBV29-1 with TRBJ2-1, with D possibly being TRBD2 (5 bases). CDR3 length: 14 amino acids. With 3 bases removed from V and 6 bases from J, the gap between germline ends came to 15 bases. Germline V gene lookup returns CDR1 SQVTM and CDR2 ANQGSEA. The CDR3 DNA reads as TGCAGCGTTGAGATCGAGCGGCGCCCCAATGAGCAGTTCTTC. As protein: CSVEIERRPNEQFF.

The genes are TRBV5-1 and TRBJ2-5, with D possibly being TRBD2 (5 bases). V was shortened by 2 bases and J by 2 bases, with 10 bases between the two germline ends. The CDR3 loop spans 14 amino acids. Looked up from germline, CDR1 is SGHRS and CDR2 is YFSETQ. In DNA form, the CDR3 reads TGCGCCAGCAGCTTCGGGGAGCCTCAAGAGACCCAGTACTTC. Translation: CASSFGEPQETQYF.

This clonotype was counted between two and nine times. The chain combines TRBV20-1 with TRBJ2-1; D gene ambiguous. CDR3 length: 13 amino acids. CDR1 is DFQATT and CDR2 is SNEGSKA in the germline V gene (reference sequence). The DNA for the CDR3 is TGCAGCACCCCCAGGAGCTCCTACAATGAGCAGTTCTTC. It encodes CSTPRSSYNEQFF.